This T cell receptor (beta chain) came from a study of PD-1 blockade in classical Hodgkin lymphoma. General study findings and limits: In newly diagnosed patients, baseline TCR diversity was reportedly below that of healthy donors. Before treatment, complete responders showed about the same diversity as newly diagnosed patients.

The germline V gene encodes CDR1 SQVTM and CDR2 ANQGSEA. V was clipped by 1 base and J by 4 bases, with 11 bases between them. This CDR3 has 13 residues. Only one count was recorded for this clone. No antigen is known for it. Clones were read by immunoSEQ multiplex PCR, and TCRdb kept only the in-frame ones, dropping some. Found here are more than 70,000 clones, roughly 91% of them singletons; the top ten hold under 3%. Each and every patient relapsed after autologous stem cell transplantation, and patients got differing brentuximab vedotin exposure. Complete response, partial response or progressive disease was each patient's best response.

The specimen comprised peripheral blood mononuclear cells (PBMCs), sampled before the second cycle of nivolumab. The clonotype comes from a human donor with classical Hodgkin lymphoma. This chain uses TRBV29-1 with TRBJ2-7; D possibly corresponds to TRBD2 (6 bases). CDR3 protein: CSVEAGVGYEQYF. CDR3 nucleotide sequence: TGCAGCGTTGAAGCGGGAGTAGGGTACGAGCAGTACTTC.